This passage covers 5 T cell receptor beta chains from one sample sequenced in a study of T cell responses to AZD1222 COVID-19 vaccine. The repertoire was sequenced with immunoSEQ multiplex PCR; TCRdb's copy has only in-frame clones and lacks some. This sample has more than 75,000 clones, with around 90% found just once. The sequencing here drew on peripheral blood, taken on day 0 of AZD1222 vaccination. These receptors all stem from an adult in good health.

The chain links TRBV18 to TRBJ1-2, with a possible D match to TRBD1 (6 bases). Germline lookup yields CDR1 KGHSH and CDR2 LQKENI. The CDR3 is 16 amino acids. V shed 3 bases and J shed 7 bases, with 21 bases lying between them. The CDR3 is CASSPSSRGGYVGYTF. The CDR3 DNA is TGTGCCAGCTCACCCTCTTCAAGGGGGGGCTATGTTGGCTACACCTTC.

The chain joins TRBV6-5 to TRBJ2-7; 7 nucleotides agree with TRBD2. Germline loops: CDR1 MNHEY, CDR2 SVGAGI. The CDR3 runs 14 residues. This CDR3 reads CAATRQGGYYEQYF. In DNA, the CDR3 is TGTGCAGCAACGAGGCAGGGAGGGTATTACGAGCAGTACTTC.

This clone was counted a single time. The chain links TRBV28 to TRBJ2-1, with D possibly TRBD1 on 8 matching bases. Deletions cut 8 bases from V and 5 bases from J, with 16 bases between. This CDR3 contains 14 residues. The germline gives CDR1 MDHEN, CDR2 SYDVKM. CDR3 bases: TGTGCCAGCCTAACAGGGGGGGCGAACAATGAGCAGTTCTTC. It codes for CASLTGGANNEQFF. The full variable domain, completed using reference TRBV28 and TRBJ2-1, is DVKVTQSSRYLVKRTGEKVFLECVQDMDHENMFWYRQDPGLGLRLIYFSYDVKMKEKGDIPEGYSVSREKKERFSLILESASTNQTSMYLCASLTGGANNEQFFGPGTRLTVL.

The chain uses TRBV2 and TRBJ2-1; D is possibly TRBD2 (5 bases). Germline assignment: CDR1 SNHLY and CDR2 FYNNEI. Trimming removed 3 bases at V and 7 bases at J, with 10 bases between. The CDR3 is 13 residues long. The CDR3 region has the DNA TGTGCCAGCAGTGAGTCGGGGATGAATGAGCAGTTCTTC. Residues: CASSESGMNEQFF.

V usage is TRBV7-2 and J usage is TRBJ2-2, with D perhaps being TRBD1 or TRBD2 (5 bases each). The CDR3 has 14 residues. Trimming stripped 3 bases from V and 1 base from J, with 6 bases between. Germline CDR1 reads SGHTA; CDR2 reads FQGNSA. CDR3 bases: TGTGCCAGCAGCTTGGGGGTGAACACCGGGGAGCTGTTTTTT. Translated, it gives CASSLGVNTGELFF.